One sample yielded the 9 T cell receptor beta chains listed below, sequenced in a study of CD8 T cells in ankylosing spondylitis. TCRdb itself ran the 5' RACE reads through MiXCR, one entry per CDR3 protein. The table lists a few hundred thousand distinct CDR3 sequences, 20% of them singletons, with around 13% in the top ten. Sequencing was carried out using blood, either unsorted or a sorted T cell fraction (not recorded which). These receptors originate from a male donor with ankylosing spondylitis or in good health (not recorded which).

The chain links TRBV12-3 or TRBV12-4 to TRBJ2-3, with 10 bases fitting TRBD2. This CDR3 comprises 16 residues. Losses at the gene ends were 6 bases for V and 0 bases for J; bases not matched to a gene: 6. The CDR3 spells CASSSPTSGSTDTQYF. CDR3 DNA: TGTGCCAGCAGCTCCCCGACTAGCGGGAGCACAGATACGCAGTATTTT.

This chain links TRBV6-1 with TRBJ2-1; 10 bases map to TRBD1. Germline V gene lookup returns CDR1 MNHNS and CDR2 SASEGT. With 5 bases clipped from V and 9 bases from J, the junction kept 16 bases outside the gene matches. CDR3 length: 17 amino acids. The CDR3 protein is CASSPRQGALLAGEQFF. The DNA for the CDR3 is TGTGCCAGCAGTCCAAGACAGGGGGCACTTCTAGCGGGTGAGCAGTTCTTC.

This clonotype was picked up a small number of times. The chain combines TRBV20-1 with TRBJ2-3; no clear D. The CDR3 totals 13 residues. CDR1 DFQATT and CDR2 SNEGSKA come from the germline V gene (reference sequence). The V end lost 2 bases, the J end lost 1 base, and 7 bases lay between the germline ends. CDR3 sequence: CSARCGGTDTQYF. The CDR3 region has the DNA TGCAGTGCTAGATGTGGGGGCACAGATACGCAGTATTTT.

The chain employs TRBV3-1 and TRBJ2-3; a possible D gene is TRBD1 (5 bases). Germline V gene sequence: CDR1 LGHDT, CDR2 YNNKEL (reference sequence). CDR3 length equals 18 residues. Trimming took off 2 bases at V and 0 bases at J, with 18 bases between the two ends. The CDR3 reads CASSQIPRVRPSTDTQYF. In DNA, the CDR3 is TGTGCCAGCAGCCAAATCCCCAGGGTACGTCCTAGCACAGATACGCAGTATTTT.

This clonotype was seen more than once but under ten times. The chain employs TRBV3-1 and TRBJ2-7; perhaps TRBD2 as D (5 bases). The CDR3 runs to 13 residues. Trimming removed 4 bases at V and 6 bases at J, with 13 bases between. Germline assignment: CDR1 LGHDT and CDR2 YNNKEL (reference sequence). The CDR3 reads CASSPPGKAEQYF. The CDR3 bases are TGTGCCAGCAGCCCACCGGGAAAAGCCGAGCAGTACTTC.

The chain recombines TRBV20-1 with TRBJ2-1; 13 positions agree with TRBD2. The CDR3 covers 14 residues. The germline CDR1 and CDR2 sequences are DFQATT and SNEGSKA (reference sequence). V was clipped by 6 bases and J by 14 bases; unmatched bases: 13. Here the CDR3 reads CSATLPGTSGEEFF. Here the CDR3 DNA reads TGCAGTGCCACATTACCCGGGACTAGCGGGGAGGAGTTCTTC.

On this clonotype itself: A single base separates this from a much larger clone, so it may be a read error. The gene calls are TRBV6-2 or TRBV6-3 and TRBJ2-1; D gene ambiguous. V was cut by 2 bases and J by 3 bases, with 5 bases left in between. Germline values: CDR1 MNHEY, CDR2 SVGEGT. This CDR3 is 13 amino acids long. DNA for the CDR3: TGTGCCAGCAGTTACACGGTCTACAATGAGCAGTTCTTC. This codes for CASSYTVYNEQFF.

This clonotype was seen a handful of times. CDR3 protein: CASSYLSNQPQHF. Written as DNA, the CDR3 is TGTGCCAGCAGCTATCTGAGCAATCAGCCCCAGCATTTT. J is TRBJ1-5 and V is TRBV5-6; D remains ambiguous. The CDR3 consists of 13 residues. Germline CDR1 is SGHDT and CDR2 is YYEEEE. V dropped 3 bases and J dropped 1 base, with 5 bases sitting between them.

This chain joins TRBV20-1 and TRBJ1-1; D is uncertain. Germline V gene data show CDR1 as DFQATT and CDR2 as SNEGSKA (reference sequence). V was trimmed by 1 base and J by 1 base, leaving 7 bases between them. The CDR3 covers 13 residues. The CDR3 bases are TGCAGTGCTAGAGTAATCGGGAACACTGAAGCTTTCTTT. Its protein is CSARVIGNTEAFF.